This T cell receptor (beta chain) was sequenced for a study of shared clonotypes between healthy human individuals. Several immunoSEQ 96-well plates shared each subset's DNA, each plate a replicate. The repertoire was sequenced with immunoSEQ multiplex PCR; TCRdb's copy has only in-frame clones and lacks some. The sample has about 110,000 clones, more than 65% seen once; the top ten hold roughly 22%. This CDR3 region has 15 residues. Per the germline V gene, CDR1 is LNHDA and CDR2 is SQIVND (reference sequence). Findings of the study overall: Sequencing of the sorted subsets was shown by rarefaction to be incomplete despite large depth.

On this clone: Its specificity is not known.

Source material: memory CD8+ T cells sorted from blood. Stated subset: CD45RO+ cells pooled with CCR7-negative TemRA cells. The sequence was obtained from a woman aged 25 to 39 in good health. This chain connects TRBV19 to TRBJ2-2; TRBD2 agrees at 10 bases. The CDR3 protein is CASRTSGMNTGELFF. CDR3 nucleotides: TGTGCAAGCAGGACTAGCGGAATGAACACCGGGGAGCTGTTTTTT.